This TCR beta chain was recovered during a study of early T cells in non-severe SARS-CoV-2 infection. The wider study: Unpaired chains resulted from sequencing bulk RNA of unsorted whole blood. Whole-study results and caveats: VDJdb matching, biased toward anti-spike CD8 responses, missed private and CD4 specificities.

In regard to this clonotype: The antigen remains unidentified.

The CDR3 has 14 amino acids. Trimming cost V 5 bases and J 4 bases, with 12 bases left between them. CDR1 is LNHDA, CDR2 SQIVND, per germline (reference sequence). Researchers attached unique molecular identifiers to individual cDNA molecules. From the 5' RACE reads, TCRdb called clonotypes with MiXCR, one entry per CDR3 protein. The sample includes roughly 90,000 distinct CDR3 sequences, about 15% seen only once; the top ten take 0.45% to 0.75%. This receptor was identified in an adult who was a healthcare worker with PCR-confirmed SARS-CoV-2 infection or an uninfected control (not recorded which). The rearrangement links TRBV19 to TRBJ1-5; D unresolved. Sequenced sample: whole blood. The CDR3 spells CASSLDGENQPQHF. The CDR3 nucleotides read TGTGCCAGTAGTCTGGACGGGGAGAATCAGCCCCAGCATTTT.